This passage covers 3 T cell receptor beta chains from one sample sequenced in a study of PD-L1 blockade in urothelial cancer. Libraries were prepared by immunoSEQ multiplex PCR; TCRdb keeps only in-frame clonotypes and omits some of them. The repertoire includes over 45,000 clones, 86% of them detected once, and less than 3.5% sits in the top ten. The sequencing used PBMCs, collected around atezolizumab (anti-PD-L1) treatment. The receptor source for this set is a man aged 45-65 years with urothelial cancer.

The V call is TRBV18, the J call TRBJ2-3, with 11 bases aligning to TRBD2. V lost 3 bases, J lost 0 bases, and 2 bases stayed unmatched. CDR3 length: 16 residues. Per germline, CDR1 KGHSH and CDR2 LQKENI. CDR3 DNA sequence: TGTGCCAGCTCACCTAGGACTAGCGGGAGCACAGATACGCAGTATTTT. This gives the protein CASSPRTSGSTDTQYF.

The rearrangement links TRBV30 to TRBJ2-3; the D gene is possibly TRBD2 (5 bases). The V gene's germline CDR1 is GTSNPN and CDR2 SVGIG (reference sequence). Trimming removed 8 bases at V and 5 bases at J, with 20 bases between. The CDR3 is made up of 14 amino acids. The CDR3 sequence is CARITTNGEDTQYF. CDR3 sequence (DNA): TGTGCCCGAATCACTACGAACGGGGAAGATACGCAGTATTTT.

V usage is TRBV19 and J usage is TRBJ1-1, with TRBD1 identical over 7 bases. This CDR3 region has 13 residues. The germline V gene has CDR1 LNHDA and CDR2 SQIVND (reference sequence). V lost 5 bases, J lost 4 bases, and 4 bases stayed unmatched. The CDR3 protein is CASSLAGGTEAFF. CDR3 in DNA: TGTGCCAGTAGTTTAGCAGGGGGCACTGAAGCTTTCTTT.